The rows below give T cell receptor beta chains drawn from one sample of a study of PD-L1 blockade in urothelial cancer. The table came from immunoSEQ multiplex PCR; TCRdb's copy has only in-frame clones and leaves some out. The data contain under 70,000 clones, over 75% of them singletons. This specimen consisted of PBMCs, obtained around atezolizumab (anti-PD-L1) treatment. All receptors derive from a man between 65 and 85 years old with urothelial cancer. CDR3s include the opening cysteine and the closing phenylalanine or tryptophan. A D gene is named only where the DNA matches it firmly. Where a row states a size, it is once, few, many or the class of an expanded clone; other rows omit it.

few	TRBV6-5	TRBD1	TRBJ1-1	TGTGCCAGCAGTTCCTACAGGGGGCGGTCGGAAACTGAAGCTTTCTTT	CASSSYRGRSETEAFF
.	TRBV19	.	TRBJ1-4	TGTGCCAGTAGCTACCTCGGGAGTGAAAAACTGTTTTTT	CASSYLGSEKLFF
few	TRBV19	.	TRBJ1-2	TGTGCCAGTACGGGCACCCAACAGGGTAGTGGCTACACCTTC	CASTGTQQGSGYTF
.	TRBV7-9	.	TRBJ2-7	TGTGCCAGCAGCCCCCCCGGTCTAGCCTACGAGCAGTACTTC	CASSPPGLAYEQYF
.	TRBV7-9	TRBD1	TRBJ1-1	TGTGCCAGCAGCTTAGCTCTAACAAGGACAGGGGGGTTGAACACTGAAGCTTTCTTT	CASSLALTRTGGLNTEAFF
.	TRBV10-3	TRBD1	TRBJ2-3	TGTGCCATCAGTGAGTCTGACAGGGGAGAGCACAGATACGCGTATTTT	CAISESDRGEHRYAYF
.	TRBV28	.	TRBJ2-2	TGTGCCAGCACTCGCTCCCTAGGGGCGTGGGAGCTGTTTTTT	CASTRSLGAWELFF
.	TRBV9	.	TRBJ1-2	TGTGCCAGCAGCGTAGGGTTAGCAAACGATGGCTACACCTTC	CASSVGLANDGYTF
.	TRBV29-1	TRBD1	TRBJ2-6	TGCAGCGAGACCGGGACAGGGGCCTCTGACGCCAACGTCCTGACTTTC	CSETGTGASDANVLTF
few	TRBV5-1	.	TRBJ1-2	TGCGCCAGCAGCTTCAGGACAGAAAACTATGGCTACACCTTC	CASSFRTENYGYTF
.	TRBV4-2	.	TRBJ2-5	TGTGCCAGCAGCCAGACAGATTTTCAAGAGACCCAGTACTTC	CASSQTDFQETQYF
.	TRBV5-1	TRBD2	TRBJ2-1	TGCGCCAGCAGCCTCGGTCACGCGGGAGGTTCCTACAATGAGCAGTTCTTC	CASSLGHAGGSYNEQFF
.	TRBV29-1	.	TRBJ1-3	TGCAGCGTTGTTGGCCGACTAAACACCATATATTTT	CSVVGRLNTIYF
.	TRBV5-5	TRBD1	TRBJ2-1	TGTGCCAGCACCCCGGGACAGGGAATCTACAATGAGCAGTTCTTC	CASTPGQGIYNEQFF
once	TRBV6-1	TRBD1	TRBJ2-7	TGTGCCAGCAGAAACCCGCAGGGGGCCTACGAGCAGTACTTC	CASRNPQGAYEQYF
once	TRBV15	TRBD2	TRBJ2-1	TGTGCCACCAGCAGAGGGACTAGCGGGACTAATGAGCAGTTCTTC	CATSRGTSGTNEQFF
.	TRBV9	.	TRBJ2-2	TGTGCCAGCAGCGTAGGTGGGACAAGGAACACCGGGGAGCTGTTTTTT	CASSVGGTRNTGELFF
.	TRBV30	.	TRBJ1-5	TGTGCCTGGAGAAGATCGGGGAATCAGCCCCAGCATTTT	CAWRRSGNQPQHF
.	TRBV18	TRBD2	TRBJ2-5	TGTGCCAGCTCACGCCGGACTAGCGGGAGTGGAGAGACCCAGTACTTC	CASSRRTSGSGETQYF
.	TRBV7-9	.	TRBJ2-7	TGTGCCAGCAGCCGTAGCGGCTACGAGCAGTACTTC	CASSRSGYEQYF
.	TRBV7-9	.	TRBJ2-1	TGTGCCAGCAGCTTACTCACAGGGTCTATAGGTTTTTCCTACAATGAGCAGTTCTTC	CASSLLTGSIGFSYNEQFF
few	TRBV20-1	.	TRBJ2-1	TGCAGTGCTAGAATTACGGATGAGCAGTTCTTC	CSARITDEQFF
.	TRBV5-1	TRBD1	TRBJ1-1	TGCGCCAGCAGCTATGGGACAGGGGGCCTGAACACTGAAGCTTTCTTT	CASSYGTGGLNTEAFF
.	TRBV5-1	.	TRBJ1-1	TGCGCCAGCAGCTTGAGGGCAGGGGAACAGAACACTGAAGCTTTCTTT	CASSLRAGEQNTEAFF
.	TRBV4-1	TRBD2	TRBJ2-7	TGCGCCAGCAGCCCACGGACTAGCGGGAGCTCCTACGAGCAGTACTTC	CASSPRTSGSSYEQYF
.	TRBV5-5	.	TRBJ2-7	TGTGCCAGCAGCTTCTACTCGTCCTACGAGCAGTACTTC	CASSFYSSYEQYF
.	TRBV11-2	.	TRBJ1-1	TGTGCCAGCAGCTCCACTCAGGGGAGAGGCACTGAAGCTTTCTTT	CASSSTQGRGTEAFF
.	TRBV6-1	.	TRBJ2-2	TGTGCCAGCAGTGCCCCGAGGGGGACCGGGGAGCTGTTTTTT	CASSAPRGTGELFF
once	TRBV9	.	TRBJ2-7	TGTGCCAGCAGCGTAGAAGGTGGGAGTGGAACCTACGAGCAGTACTTC	CASSVEGGSGTYEQYF
.	TRBV6-5	.	TRBJ2-7	TGTGCCAGCAGTTACGGCAGGGGCCGGGAGCAGTACTTC	CASSYGRGREQYF
.	TRBV2	TRBD1	TRBJ1-5	TGTGCCAGCACCGTACAGGGGGCGAGCAATCAGCCCCAGCATTTT	CASTVQGASNQPQHF
.	TRBV11-2	TRBD2	TRBJ2-1	TGTGCCAGCAGCACCCCTGGACTAGAGAATGAGCAGTTCTTC	CASSTPGLENEQFF
.	TRBV5-6	.	TRBJ1-3	TGTGCCAGCAGCTTGTATAGTCTAGCCTACTCTGGAAACACCATATATTTT	CASSLYSLAYSGNTIYF
.	TRBV6-5	.	TRBJ1-2	TGTGCCAGCAGTTCCCTACGGACGGGGAAATCCTATGGCTACACCTTC	CASSSLRTGKSYGYTF
.	TRBV28	.	TRBJ1-4	TGTGCCAGCAGCCGTGACGGCCGGGATGAAAAACTGTTTTTT	CASSRDGRDEKLFF
.	TRBV11-2	TRBD1	TRBJ1-3	TGTGCCAGCAGCTTAGCAGGGGGCGCGTCCGGCACCATATATTTT	CASSLAGGASGTIYF
.	TRBV7-6	.	TRBJ2-1	TGTGCCAGCAGCTTAGCGTTAAACAATGAGCAGTTCTTC	CASSLALNNEQFF
.	TRBV6-4	TRBD2	TRBJ2-1	TGTGCCAGCAGCAGGACTAGCGGAATCGGGGTTGAGCAGTTCTTC	CASSRTSGIGVEQFF
.	TRBV7-9	TRBD1	TRBJ2-1	TGTGCCAGCAGAATTACAGGGGGCCCTTCTTACAATGAGCAGTTCTTC	CASRITGGPSYNEQFF
.	TRBV6-1	TRBD1	TRBJ2-7	TGTGCCAGCAGTGAGACAGGGGGCGCTTCCTACGAGCAGTACTTC	CASSETGGASYEQYF
.	TRBV7-3	.	TRBJ2-1	TGTGCCAGCAGCTTAGGGCTGTACGGAGGTGAGCAGTTCTTC	CASSLGLYGGEQFF
.	TRBV5-1	.	TRBJ2-2	TGCGCCAGCAGCTCACAGGATTCCGGGGAGCTGTTTTTT	CASSSQDSGELFF
once	TRBV4-1	.	TRBJ2-7	TGCGCCAGCAGCCAAGGTAGCGGAGATTCCTACGAGCAGTACTTC	CASSQGSGDSYEQYF
.	TRBV19	.	TRBJ2-7	TGTGCCAGTAGCGGGAGAGACGAGCAGTACTTC	CASSGRDEQYF
.	TRBV5-1	TRBD2	TRBJ2-7	TGCGCCAGCAGCGCAGCGGGGACCTCCTACGAGCAGTACTTC	CASSAAGTSYEQYF